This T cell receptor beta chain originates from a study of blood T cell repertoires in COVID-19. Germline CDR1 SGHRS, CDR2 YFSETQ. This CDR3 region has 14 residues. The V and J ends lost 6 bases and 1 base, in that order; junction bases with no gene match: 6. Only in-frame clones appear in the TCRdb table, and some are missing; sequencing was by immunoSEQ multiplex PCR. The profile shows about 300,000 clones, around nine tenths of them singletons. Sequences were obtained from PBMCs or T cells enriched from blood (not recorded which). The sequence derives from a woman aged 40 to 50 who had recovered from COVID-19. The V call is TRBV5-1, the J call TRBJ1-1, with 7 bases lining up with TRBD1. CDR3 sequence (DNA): TGCGCCAGCACCCTGACAGGGAGGAACACTGAAGCTTTCTTT. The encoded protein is CASTLTGRNTEAFF.